The rows below give T cell receptor beta chains drawn from one sample of a study of blood T cell repertoires in COVID-19. Clones were sequenced by immunoSEQ multiplex PCR, and TCRdb holds only the in-frame ones, with some missing. The sample lists approximately 260,000 clones, roughly 90% occurring once. Sample: PBMCs or T cells enriched from blood (not recorded which). Receptors were obtained from a woman between 55 and 75 years old who had recovered from COVID-19. Each CDR3 is given with its conserved first and last residue. Fields, in order: J gene, V gene, clone size, D gene, CDR3 protein, CDR3 DNA. D genes are given only for firm matches. Size is omitted from some rows. Given values are once, few, many or a class for expanded clones.

>TRBJ1-2|TRBV24-1|-|-
CATSDGQSLYGYTF
TGTGCCACCAGTGATGGACAGAGCCTTTATGGCTACACCTTC
>TRBJ1-1|TRBV29-1|-|-
CSVTGEAFF
TGCAGCGTTACAGGTGAAGCTTTCTTT
>TRBJ2-5|TRBV7-9|-|-
CASSLDRRDGVKTQYF
TGTGCCAGCAGCTTAGACCGGCGGGACGGGGTGAAGACCCAGTACTTC
>TRBJ1-4|TRBV6-5|-|-
CASSRQGRKEKLFF
TGTGCCAGCAGTCGCCAGGGGCGAAAGGAAAAACTGTTTTTT
>TRBJ1-2|TRBV2|-|-
CASRSANYGYTF
TGTGCCAGCAGAAGCGCTAACTATGGCTACACCTTC
>TRBJ1-4|TRBV4-1|-|TRBD1
CASSLQGDRREKLFF
TGCGCCAGCAGCCTCCAAGGGGACAGACGTGAAAAACTGTTTTTT
>TRBJ2-1|TRBV7-3|once|TRBD2
CASSLGGGDIYNEQFF
TGTGCCAGCAGCTTAGGCGGGGGGGATATATACAATGAGCAGTTCTTC
>TRBJ1-3|TRBV28|-|-
CASSENSNSGNTIYF
TGTGCCAGCAGCGAAAACTCGAACTCTGGAAACACCATATATTTT
>TRBJ1-2|TRBV29-1|-|-
CSVEDGSSIEGYTF
TGCAGCGTTGAAGATGGCAGTTCAATTGAAGGCTACACCTTC
>TRBJ1-4|TRBV27|-|TRBD1
CASRDRGATNEKLFF
TGTGCCAGCAGGGACAGGGGGGCAACTAATGAAAAACTGTTTTTT